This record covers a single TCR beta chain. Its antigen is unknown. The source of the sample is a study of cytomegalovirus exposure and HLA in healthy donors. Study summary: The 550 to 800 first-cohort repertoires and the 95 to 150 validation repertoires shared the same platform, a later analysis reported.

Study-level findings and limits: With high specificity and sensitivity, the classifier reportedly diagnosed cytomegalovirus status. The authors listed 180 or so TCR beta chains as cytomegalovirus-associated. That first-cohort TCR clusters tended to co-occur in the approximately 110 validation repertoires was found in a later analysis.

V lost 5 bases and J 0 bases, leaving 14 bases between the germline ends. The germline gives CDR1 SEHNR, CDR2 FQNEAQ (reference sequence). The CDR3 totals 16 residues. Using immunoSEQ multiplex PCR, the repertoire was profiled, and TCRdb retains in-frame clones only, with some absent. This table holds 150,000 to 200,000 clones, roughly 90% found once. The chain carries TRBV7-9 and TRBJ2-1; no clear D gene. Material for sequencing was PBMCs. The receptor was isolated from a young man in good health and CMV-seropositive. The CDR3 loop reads CASSPYLQYSYNEQFF. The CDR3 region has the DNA TGTGCCAGCAGCCCCTACTTGCAATACTCCTACAATGAGCAGTTCTTC.